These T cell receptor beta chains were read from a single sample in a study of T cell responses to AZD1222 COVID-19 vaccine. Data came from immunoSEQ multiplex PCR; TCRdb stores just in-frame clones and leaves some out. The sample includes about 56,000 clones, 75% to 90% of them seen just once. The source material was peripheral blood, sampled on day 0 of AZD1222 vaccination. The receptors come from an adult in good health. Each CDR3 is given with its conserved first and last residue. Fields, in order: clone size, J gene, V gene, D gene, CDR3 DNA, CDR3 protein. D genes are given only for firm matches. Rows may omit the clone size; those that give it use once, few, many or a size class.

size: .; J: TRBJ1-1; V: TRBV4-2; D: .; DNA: TGTGCCAGCAGCCCTTTTCCCAGGGTGGAGAACACTGAAGCTTTCTTT; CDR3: CASSPFPRVENTEAFF
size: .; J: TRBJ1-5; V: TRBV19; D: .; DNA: TGTGCCAGTAGTAGGAAACAGAACAATCAGCCCCAGCATTTT; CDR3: CASSRKQNNQPQHF
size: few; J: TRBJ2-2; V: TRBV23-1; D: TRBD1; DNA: TGCGCCAGCAGTCAATACGGGACAGGGACAGGGGAGCTGTTTTTT; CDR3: CASSQYGTGTGELFF
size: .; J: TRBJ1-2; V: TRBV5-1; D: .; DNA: TGCGCCAGCAGCTTCAGGGCGGTGGATGGCTACACCTTC; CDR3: CASSFRAVDGYTF
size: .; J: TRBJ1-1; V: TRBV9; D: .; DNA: TGTGCCAGCAGCGGGGGGGTCGGAAACACTGAAGCTTTCTTT; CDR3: CASSGGVGNTEAFF
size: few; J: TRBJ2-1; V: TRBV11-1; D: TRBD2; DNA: TGTGCCAGTTCCCGACTAGCGGGGCAGTGGGGCAATGAGCAGTTCTTC; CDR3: CASSRLAGQWGNEQFF
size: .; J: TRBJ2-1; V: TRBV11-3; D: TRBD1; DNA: TGTGCCAGCAGCCCTCCCCCGGACAGGGAAGCCTACAATGAGCAGTTCTTC; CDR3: CASSPPPDREAYNEQFF
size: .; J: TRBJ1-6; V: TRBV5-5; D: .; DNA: TGTGCCAGCAGTTACACCGGGAGCTATAATTCACCCCTCCACTTT; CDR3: CASSYTGSYNSPLHF
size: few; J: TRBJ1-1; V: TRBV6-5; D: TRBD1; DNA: TGTGCCAGCAGTCCAAGGACAGGGGTGGGCACTGAAGCTTTCTTT; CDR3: CASSPRTGVGTEAFF
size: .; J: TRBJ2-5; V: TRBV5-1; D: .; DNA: TGCGCCAGCAGCTTCTCGGCTTCGGGATTACAAGAGACCCAGTACTTC; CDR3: CASSFSASGLQETQYF
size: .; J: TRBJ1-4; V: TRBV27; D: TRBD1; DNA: TGTGCCAGCAGTACTTACCAGGGGGCGGCGGAAAAACTGTTTTTT; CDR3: CASSTYQGAAEKLFF
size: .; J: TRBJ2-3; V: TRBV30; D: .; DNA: TGTGCCTGGAGTAGGCGGGCAGATACGCAGTATTTT; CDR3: CAWSRRADTQYF
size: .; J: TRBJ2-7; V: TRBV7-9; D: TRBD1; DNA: TGTGCCAGCAGCTCCTGGTCGGGACAGAGCTCCTACGAGCAGTACTTC; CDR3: CASSSWSGQSSYEQYF
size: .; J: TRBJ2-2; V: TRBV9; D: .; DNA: TGTGCCAGCAGCGTAGCTCAAGGTACCGGGGAGCTGTTTTTT; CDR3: CASSVAQGTGELFF
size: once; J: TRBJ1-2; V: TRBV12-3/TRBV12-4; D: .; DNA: TGTGCCAGCAGTTTCGCCTTGGTCTATGGCTACACCTTC; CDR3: CASSFALVYGYTF
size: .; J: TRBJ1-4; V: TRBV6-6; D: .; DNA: TGTGCCAGCAGGGACGGGTATAATGAAAAACTGTTTTTT; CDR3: CASRDGYNEKLFF
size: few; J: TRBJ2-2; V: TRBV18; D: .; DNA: TGTGCCAGCTCGCTCATCCTCGCGGGTGCTACCGGGGAGCTGTTTTTT; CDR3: CASSLILAGATGELFF
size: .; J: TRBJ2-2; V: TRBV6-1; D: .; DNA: TGTGCCAGCAGTGAAGTATTGAGGGTCACCGGGGAGCTGTTTTTT; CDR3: CASSEVLRVTGELFF
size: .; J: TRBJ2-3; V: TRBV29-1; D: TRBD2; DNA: TGCAGCGCCCGTGCGGGGGGGGATGGCGATACGCAGTATTTT; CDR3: CSARAGGDGDTQYF
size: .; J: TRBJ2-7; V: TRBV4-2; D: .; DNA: TGTGCCAGCAGCCAAGATAGGATTAAGGACCTCCTCTACTTC; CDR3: CASSQDRIKDLLYF
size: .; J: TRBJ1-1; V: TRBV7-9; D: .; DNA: TGTGCCAGCAGCCGGCCGGGACAGAACACTGAAGCTTTCTTT; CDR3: CASSRPGQNTEAFF
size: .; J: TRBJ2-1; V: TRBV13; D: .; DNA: TGTGCCAGCAGCCTCCCTCGCTCGAGGAGGGGAAACAATGAGCAGTTCTTC; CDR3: CASSLPRSRRGNNEQFF
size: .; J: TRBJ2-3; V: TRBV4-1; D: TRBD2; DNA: TGCGCCAGCAGTCCTGAGGCGGGGGGGCTGATGGATACGCAGTATTTT; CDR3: CASSPEAGGLMDTQYF
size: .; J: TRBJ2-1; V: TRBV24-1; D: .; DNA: TGTGCCACCAGTATGGGAAAAGGCATAAGAACTAACAATGAGCAGTTCTTC; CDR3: CATSMGKGIRTNNEQFF
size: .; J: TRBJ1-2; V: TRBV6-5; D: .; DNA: TGTGCCAGCAGTAGGCAGCTATTTTATGGCTACACCTTC; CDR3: CASSRQLFYGYTF
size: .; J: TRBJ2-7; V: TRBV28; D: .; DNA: TGTGCCAGCAGCTCGTCCCTGAGCTCCTACGAGCAGTACTTC; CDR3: CASSSSLSSYEQYF
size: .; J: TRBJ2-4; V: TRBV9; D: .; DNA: TGTGCCAGCGGCCCACATGAGGGTGGCAAAAACATTCAGTACTTC; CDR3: CASGPHEGGKNIQYF
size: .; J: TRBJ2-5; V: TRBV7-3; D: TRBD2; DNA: TGTGCCAGCAGCTCGATAGCGGGGGGACAAGAGACCCAGTACTTC; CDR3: CASSSIAGGQETQYF
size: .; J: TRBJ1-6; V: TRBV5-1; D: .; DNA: TGCGCCAGCAGTCCTATAACAGGGTTAGGATCACCCCTCCACTTT; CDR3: CASSPITGLGSPLHF
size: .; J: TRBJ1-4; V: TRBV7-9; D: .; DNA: TGTGCCAGCAGCTTGCCCCCCTCAGGGTTGGGGAATGAAAAACTGTTTTTT; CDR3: CASSLPPSGLGNEKLFF
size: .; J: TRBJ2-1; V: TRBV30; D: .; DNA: TGTGCCTGGAGTGCCGGTCCAACTGAGCAGTTCTTC; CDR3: CAWSAGPTEQFF
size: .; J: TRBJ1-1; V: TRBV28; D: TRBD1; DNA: TGTGCCAGCAGTTTGCAGGGGGGGAACACTGAAGCTTTCTTT; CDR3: CASSLQGGNTEAFF
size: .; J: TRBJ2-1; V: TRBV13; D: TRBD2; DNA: TGTGCCAGCAGGTACACTAGCGGGGGACGCTCCTACAATGAGCAGTTCTTC; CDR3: CASRYTSGGRSYNEQFF
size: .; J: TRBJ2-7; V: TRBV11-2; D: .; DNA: TGTGCCAGCAGCCGACAGGTCACCGAGCAGTACTTC; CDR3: CASSRQVTEQYF
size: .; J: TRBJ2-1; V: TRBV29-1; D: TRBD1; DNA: TGCAGCGTCGCCGGGACAGGGGGTATCTATGAGCAGTTCTTC; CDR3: CSVAGTGGIYEQFF
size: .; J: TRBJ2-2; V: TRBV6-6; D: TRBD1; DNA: TGTGCCAGCAGTTACGCGGGACAGGGCAAAACCGGGGAGCTGTTTTTT; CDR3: CASSYAGQGKTGELFF
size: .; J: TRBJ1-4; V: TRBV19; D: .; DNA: TGTGCCAGTAGTATCGGGCAGCTGAATGAAAAACTGTTTTTT; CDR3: CASSIGQLNEKLFF
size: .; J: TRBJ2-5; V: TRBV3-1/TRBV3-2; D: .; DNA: TGTGCCAGCAGCCAAGATCATGAGACCCAGTACTTC; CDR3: CASSQDHETQYF
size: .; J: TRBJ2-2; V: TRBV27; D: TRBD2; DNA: TGTGCCAGCAGTCGGGACTACCCGAACACCGGGGAGCTGTTTTTT; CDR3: CASSRDYPNTGELFF
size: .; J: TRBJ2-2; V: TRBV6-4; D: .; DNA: TGTGCCAGCAGTGCGGAAGCGGCGAACACCGGGGAGCTGTTTTTT; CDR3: CASSAEAANTGELFF
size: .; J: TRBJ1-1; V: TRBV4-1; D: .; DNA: TGCGCCAGCAGCCAAGATCCAGGGGCACTGGGCACTGAAGCTTTCTTT; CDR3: CASSQDPGALGTEAFF
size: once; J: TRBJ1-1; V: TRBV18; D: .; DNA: TGTGCCAGCTCACCCCAGGGGTTGTTTGAAGCTTTCTTT; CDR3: CASSPQGLFEAFF
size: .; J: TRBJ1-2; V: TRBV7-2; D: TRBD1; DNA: TGTGCCAGCAGAATACAGGGGGGTGGCTACACCTTC; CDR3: CASRIQGGGYTF
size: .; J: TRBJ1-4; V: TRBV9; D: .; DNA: TGTGCCAGCAGCGTAGGACAGTTATCTAATGAAAAACTGTTTTTT; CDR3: CASSVGQLSNEKLFF